These 13 T cell receptor beta chains came from one sample sequenced in a study of OX40 agonist ivuxolimab in advanced cancers. Libraries were constructed by the immunoSEQ multiplex PCR assay. Imported from immuneACCESS, the table was reduced by TCRdb to in-frame sequences with V and J called. These copies leave out some clones; in studies compared against another copy, an unresolved V gene accounts for under half, and the cause of the remainder is not known. Recorded for this sample are about 38,000 clones; around 92% of them occurred a single time. Roughly 9% of the sample is taken by the ten largest. The sample consisted of CD4+ or CD8+ T cells sorted from blood, taken in a trial of the OX40 agonist ivuxolimab. The receptors shown here come from an adult with an advanced solid tumor such as melanoma, head and neck, liver or kidney cancer.

V gene TRBV19 combines with J gene TRBJ1-5; possibly TRBD1 for D (6 bases). Looked up from germline, CDR1 is LNHDA and CDR2 is SQIVND (reference sequence). CDR3 length equals 15 residues. The V and J ends lost 3 bases and 1 base respectively, with 10 bases between them. CDR3 DNA: TGTGCCAGTAGTATGTGGGGGGCGAGCAATCAGCCCCAGCATTTT. Translated, it gives CASSMWGASNQPQHF.

The CDR3 bases are TGTGCCAGCAGCCGGTCTGGGGAGGCTGGGGAGCTGTTTTTT. It specifies CASSRSGEAGELFF. This rearrangement joins TRBV6-4 to TRBJ2-2, with D possibly matching TRBD2 (6 bases). Trimming took off 6 bases at V and 8 bases at J, with 16 bases between the two ends. Germline-derived CDR1 and CDR2 are MRHNA and SNTAGT. This CDR3 has 14 amino acids.

The J gene is TRBJ1-2, the V gene TRBV7-9, with D maybe TRBD1 (5 bases). The V and J ends lost 5 bases and 0 bases respectively, with 10 bases between them. CDR1 and CDR2 (germline): SEHNR, FQNEAQ (reference sequence). The CDR3 loop spans 14 amino acids. CDR3 in amino acids: CASSGTGANYGYTF. The CDR3 DNA sequence: TGTGCCAGCAGCGGGACCGGTGCTAACTATGGCTACACCTTC.

The V gene is TRBV4-1, the J gene TRBJ1-1; no reliable D call. The germline V gene has CDR1 MGHRA and CDR2 YSYEKL. This CDR3 contains 15 residues. V dropped 0 bases and J dropped 4 bases, with 12 bases sitting between them. The CDR3 DNA sequence: TGCGCCAGCAGCCAAGAAGTATCTTTGAGCACTGAAGCTTTCTTT. It encodes CASSQEVSLSTEAFF.

CDR3 bases: TGTGCCAGCAGGGAGACTAGCGGGGTTTACAATGAGCAGTTCTTC. Protein product: CASRETSGVYNEQFF. The chain carries TRBV2 and TRBJ2-1, with 11 bases that match TRBD2. Germline-derived CDR1 and CDR2 are SNHLY and FYNNEI. The trim removed 6 bases at V and 4 bases at J, leaving 5 bases unmatched. This CDR3 contains 15 residues.

The rearrangement joins TRBV27 to TRBJ1-1, with 7 positions matching TRBD1. The CDR3 has 13 residues. From germline, CDR1 is MNHEY and CDR2 SMNVEV (reference sequence). V was pared by 0 bases and J by 11 bases, with 6 bases of the junction left unmatched. The CDR3 protein is CASSLSSSDRAFF. CDR3 sequence (DNA): TGTGCCAGCAGTTTATCCTCCTCGGACAGGGCTTTCTTT.

The CDR3 here is CASSLEGIPNYGYTF. CDR3 sequence (DNA): TGTGCCAGCAGCTTAGAAGGGATTCCTAACTATGGCTACACCTTC. V usage is TRBV13 and J usage is TRBJ1-2; D unclear. The germline V gene encodes CDR1 PRHDT and CDR2 FYEKMQ (reference sequence). This CDR3 has 15 residues. Trimming stripped 1 base from V and 0 bases from J, with 9 bases between. The full variable domain, completed using reference TRBV13 and TRBJ1-2, is AAGVIQSPRHLIKEKRETATLKCYPIPRHDTVYWYQQGPGQDPQFLISFYEKMQSDKGSIPDRFSAQQFSDYHSELNMSSLELGDSALYFCASSLEGIPNYGYTFGSGTRLTVV.

J is TRBJ2-5 and V is TRBV5-7, with TRBD2 as a possible D gene (5 bases). TRBV5-7 is treated as an ORF (open reading frame) with a function not yet certain. The CDR3 runs 13 residues. Trimming took 4 bases from V and 5 from J, leaving 12 bases between them. CDR3 sequence: CASSRLRRETQYF. The DNA of the CDR3 is TGTGCCAGCAGCAGACTAAGAAGGGAGACCCAGTACTTC.

The CDR3 nucleotides read TGTGCCAGCAGTGAAGCATCAAGGTACACTGAAGCTTTCTTT. Protein product: CASSEASRYTEAFF. The V call is TRBV2, the J call TRBJ1-1; D gene uncertain. The CDR3 is 14 amino acids. Germline V gives CDR1 SNHLY, CDR2 FYNNEI. V lost 0 bases and J 3 bases, leaving 8 bases between the germline ends.

This clone appeared once. The rearrangement links TRBV7-9 to TRBJ1-4, with 8 bases aligning to TRBD1. The V segment lost 8 bases and the J segment 4 bases; nucleotides outside the gene matches: 6. The CDR3 loop spans 14 amino acids. Per germline, CDR1 SEHNR and CDR2 FQNEAQ (reference sequence). CDR3 coding DNA: TGTGCCAGCGGAAGACAGGGGTTTAATGAAAAACTGTTTTTT. Its protein product is CASGRQGFNEKLFF.

This chain links TRBV19 with TRBJ1-2, with 10 nucleotides matching TRBD1. Trimming took 10 bases from V and 3 from J; bases not matched to a gene: 8. The CDR3 consists of 14 residues. Germline CDR1 reads LNHDA; CDR2 reads SQIVND (reference sequence). The CDR3 is CATNRDRGDYGYTF. In DNA, the CDR3 is TGTGCCACCAACCGGGACAGGGGTGACTATGGCTACACCTTC.

The rearrangement links TRBV6-5 to TRBJ2-3; D unresolved. Germline V gene sequence: CDR1 MNHEY, CDR2 SVGAGI. Between the trimmed V and J ends, which lost 6 bases and 2 bases, there was a span of 15 bases. This CDR3 is built from 15 residues. The CDR3 sequence is CASRLTDGYTDTQYF. As DNA, the CDR3 is TGTGCCAGCAGGTTAACCGACGGATACACAGATACGCAGTATTTT.

The chain links TRBV4-1 to TRBJ2-5, with 7 bases lining up with TRBD2. The J call is doubtful: the DNA matches TRBJ2-7 better. This CDR3 is 16 amino acids long. Germline loops: CDR1 MGHRA, CDR2 YSYEKL. CDR3 region: CASSQDRPSGNYEQYF. The DNA for the CDR3 is TGCGCCAGCAGCCAAGATCGGCCTAGCGGAAACTACGAGCAGTACTTC.